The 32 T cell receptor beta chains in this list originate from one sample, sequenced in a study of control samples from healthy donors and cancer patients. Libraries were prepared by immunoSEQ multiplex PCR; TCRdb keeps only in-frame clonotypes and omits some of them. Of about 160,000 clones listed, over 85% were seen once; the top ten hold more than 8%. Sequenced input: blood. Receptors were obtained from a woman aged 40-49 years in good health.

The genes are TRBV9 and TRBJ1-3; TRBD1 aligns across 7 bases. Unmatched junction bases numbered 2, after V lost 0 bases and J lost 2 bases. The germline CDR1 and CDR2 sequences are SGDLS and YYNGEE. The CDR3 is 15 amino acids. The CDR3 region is CASSVGDRAGNTIYF. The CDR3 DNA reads TGTGCCAGCAGCGTAGGAGACAGGGCTGGAAACACCATATATTTT.

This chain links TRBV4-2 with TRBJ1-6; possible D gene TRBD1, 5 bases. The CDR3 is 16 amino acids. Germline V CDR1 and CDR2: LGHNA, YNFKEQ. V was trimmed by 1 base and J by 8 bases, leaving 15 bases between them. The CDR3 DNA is TGTGCCAGCAGCCAAGTCGGGACGGATGCTGATTCACCCCTCCACTTT. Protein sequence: CASSQVGTDADSPLHF.

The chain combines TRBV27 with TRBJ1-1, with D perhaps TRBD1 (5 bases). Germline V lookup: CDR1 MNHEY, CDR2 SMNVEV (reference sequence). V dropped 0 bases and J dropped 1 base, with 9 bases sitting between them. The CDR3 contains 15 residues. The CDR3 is CASSLSRGANTEAFF. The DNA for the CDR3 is TGTGCCAGCAGTTTATCGAGGGGTGCGAACACTGAAGCTTTCTTT.

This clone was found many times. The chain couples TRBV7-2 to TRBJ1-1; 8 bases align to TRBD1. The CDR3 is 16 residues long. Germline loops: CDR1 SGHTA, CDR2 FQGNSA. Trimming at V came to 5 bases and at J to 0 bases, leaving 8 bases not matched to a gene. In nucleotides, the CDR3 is TGTGCCAGCAGCCCCAGGACAGGGCGGCTGAACACTGAAGCTTTCTTT. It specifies CASSPRTGRLNTEAFF.

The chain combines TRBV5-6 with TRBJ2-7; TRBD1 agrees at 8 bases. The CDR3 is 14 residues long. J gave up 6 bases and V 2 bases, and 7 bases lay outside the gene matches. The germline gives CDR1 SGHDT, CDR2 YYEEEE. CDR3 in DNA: TGTGCCAGCAGCTTCGGACAGGGCAGTTCCGAGCAGTACTTC. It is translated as CASSFGQGSSEQYF. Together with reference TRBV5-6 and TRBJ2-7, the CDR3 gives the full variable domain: DAGVTQSPTHLIKTRGQQVTLRCSPKSGHDTVSWYQQALGQGPQFIFQYYEEEERQRGNFPDRFSGHQFPNYSSELNVNALLLGDSALYLCASSFGQGSSEQYFGPGTRLTVT.

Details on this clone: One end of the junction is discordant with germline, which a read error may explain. The CDR3 loop reads CTSSPGTSDDPYNEQFF. The CDR3 nucleotides read TGTACCAGCAGCCCCGGGACTAGCGATGACCCCTACAATGAGCAGTTCTTC. This chain uses TRBV6-2 or TRBV6-3 with TRBJ2-1; TRBD2 matches at 10 bases. Germline loops: CDR1 MNHEY, CDR2 SVGEGT. The CDR3 runs 17 residues.

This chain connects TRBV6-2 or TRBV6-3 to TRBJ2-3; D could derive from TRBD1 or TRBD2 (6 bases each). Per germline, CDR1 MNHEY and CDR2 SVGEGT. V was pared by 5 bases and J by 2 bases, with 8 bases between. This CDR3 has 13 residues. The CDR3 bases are TGTGCCAGCAGTGGGGGGCACACAGATACGCAGTATTTT. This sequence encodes CASSGGHTDTQYF.

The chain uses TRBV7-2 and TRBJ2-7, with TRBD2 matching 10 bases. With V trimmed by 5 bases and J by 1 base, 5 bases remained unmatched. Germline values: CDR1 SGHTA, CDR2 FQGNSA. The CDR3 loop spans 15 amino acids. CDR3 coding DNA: TGTGCCAGCAGCCCAGCGGGGGGGGGTTCCTACGAGCAGTACTTC. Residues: CASSPAGGGSYEQYF. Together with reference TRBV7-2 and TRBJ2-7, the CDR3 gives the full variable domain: GAGVSQSPSNKVTEKGKDVELRCDPISGHTALYWYRQSLGQGLEFLIYFQGNSAPDKSGLPSDRFSAERTGGSVSTLTIQRTQQEDSAVYLCASSPAGGGSYEQYFGPGTRLTVT.

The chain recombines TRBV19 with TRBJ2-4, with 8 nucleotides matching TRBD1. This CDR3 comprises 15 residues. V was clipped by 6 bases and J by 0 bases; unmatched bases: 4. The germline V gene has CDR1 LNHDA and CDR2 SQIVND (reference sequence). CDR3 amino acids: CASRDRDLAKNIQYF. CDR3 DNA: TGTGCCAGTAGGGACAGGGACCTAGCCAAAAACATTCAGTACTTC.

The CDR3 loop reads CASSEGTAATEAFF. DNA for the CDR3: TGTGCCAGCAGCGAGGGGACAGCCGCCACTGAAGCTTTCTTT. The chain joins TRBV25-1 to TRBJ1-1, with TRBD1 matching over 7 bases. The germline V gene has CDR1 MGHDK and CDR2 SYGVNS. The J segment lost 4 bases and the V segment lost 6 bases, leaving 8 bases of the junction unmatched. The CDR3 runs to 14 residues.

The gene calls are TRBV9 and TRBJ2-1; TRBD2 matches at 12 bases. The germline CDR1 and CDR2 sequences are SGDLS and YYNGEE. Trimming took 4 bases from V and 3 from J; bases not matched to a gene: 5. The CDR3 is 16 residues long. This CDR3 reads CASSPRLAGVYNEQFF. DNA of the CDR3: TGTGCCAGCAGCCCCCGACTAGCGGGAGTCTACAATGAGCAGTTCTTC.

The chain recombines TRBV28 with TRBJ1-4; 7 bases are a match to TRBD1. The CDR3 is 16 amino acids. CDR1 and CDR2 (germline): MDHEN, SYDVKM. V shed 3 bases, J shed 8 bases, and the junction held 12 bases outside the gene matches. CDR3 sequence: CASSFFIQGGEEKLFF. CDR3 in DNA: TGTGCCAGCAGTTTCTTTATTCAGGGGGGGGAGGAAAAACTGTTTTTT. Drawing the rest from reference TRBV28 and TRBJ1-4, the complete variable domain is DVKVTQSSRYLVKRTGEKVFLECVQDMDHENMFWYRQDPGLGLRLIYFSYDVKMKEKGDIPEGYSVSREKKERFSLILESASTNQTSMYLCASSFFIQGGEEKLFFGSGTQLSVL.

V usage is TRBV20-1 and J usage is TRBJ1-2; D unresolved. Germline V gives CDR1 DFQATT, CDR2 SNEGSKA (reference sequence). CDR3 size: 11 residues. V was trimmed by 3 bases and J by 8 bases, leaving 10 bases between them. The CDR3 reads CSASPEGGYTF. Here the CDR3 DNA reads TGCAGTGCTAGTCCCGAAGGAGGCTACACCTTC.

The CDR3 spells CASSIAVGDTYGYTF. The CDR3 DNA reads TGTGCCAGTAGTATAGCAGTCGGCGACACCTATGGCTACACCTTC. This chain joins TRBV19 and TRBJ1-2, with D hard to call. The germline V and J ends were trimmed by 1 base and 4 bases, with 13 bases remaining between them. Germline V gene lookup returns CDR1 LNHDA and CDR2 SQIVND (reference sequence). This CDR3 has 15 amino acids. The variable domain in full, completed from reference TRBV19 and TRBJ1-2, reads DGGITQSPKYLFRKEGQNVTLSCEQNLNHDAMYWYRQDPGQGLRLIYYSQIVNDFQKGDIAEGYSVSREKKESFPLTVTSAQKNPTAFYLCASSIAVGDTYGYTFGSGTRLTVV.

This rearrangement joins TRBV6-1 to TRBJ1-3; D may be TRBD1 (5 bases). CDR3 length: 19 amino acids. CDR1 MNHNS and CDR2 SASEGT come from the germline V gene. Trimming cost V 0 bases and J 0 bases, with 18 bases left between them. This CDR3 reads CASSEALQGRTSSGNTIYF. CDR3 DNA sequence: TGTGCCAGCAGTGAAGCGCTTCAGGGACGGACGAGCTCTGGAAACACCATATATTTT.

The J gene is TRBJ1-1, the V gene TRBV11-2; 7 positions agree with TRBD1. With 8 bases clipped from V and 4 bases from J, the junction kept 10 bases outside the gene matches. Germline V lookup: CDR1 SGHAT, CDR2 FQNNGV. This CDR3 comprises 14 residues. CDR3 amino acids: CASVALTGSTEAFF. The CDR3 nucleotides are TGTGCCAGCGTGGCCCTGACAGGGAGCACTGAAGCTTTCTTT.

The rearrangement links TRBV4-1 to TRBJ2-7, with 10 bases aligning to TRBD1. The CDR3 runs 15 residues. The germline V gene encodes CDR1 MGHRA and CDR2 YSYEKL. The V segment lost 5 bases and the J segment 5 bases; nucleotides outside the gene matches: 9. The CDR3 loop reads CASSAPGQGFHEQYF. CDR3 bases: TGCGCCAGCAGCGCTCCGGGACAGGGGTTCCACGAGCAGTACTTC.

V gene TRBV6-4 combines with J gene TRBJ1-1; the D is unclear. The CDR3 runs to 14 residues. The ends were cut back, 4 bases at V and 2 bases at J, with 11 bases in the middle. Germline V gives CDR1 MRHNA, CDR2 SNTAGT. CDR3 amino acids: CASSVSGRNTEAFF. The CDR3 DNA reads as TGTGCCAGCAGTGTTTCCGGGAGAAACACTGAAGCTTTCTTT.

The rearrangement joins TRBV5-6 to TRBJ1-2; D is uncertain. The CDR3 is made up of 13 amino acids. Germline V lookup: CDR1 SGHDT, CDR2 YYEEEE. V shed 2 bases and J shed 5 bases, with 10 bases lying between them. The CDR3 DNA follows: TGTGCCAGCAGCTTAGCAGGCCAATATGGCTACACCTTC. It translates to CASSLAGQYGYTF.

CDR3 sequence reads: CASSDSSKSPGRAFF. The CDR3 DNA reads as TGTGCCAGCAGTGACTCGAGTAAGAGTCCAGGGCGGGCTTTCTTT. The chain has TRBV6-4 and TRBJ1-1, with D perhaps matching TRBD1 (5 bases). Per the germline V gene, CDR1 is MRHNA and CDR2 is SNTAGT. This CDR3 spans 15 amino acids. V was trimmed by 0 bases and J by 11 bases, leaving 19 bases between them.

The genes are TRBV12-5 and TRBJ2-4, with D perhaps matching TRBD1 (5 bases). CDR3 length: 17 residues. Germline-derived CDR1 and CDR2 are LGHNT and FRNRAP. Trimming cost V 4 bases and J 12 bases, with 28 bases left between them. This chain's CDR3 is CASGSGISDSQGVNQYF. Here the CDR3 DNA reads TGTGCTAGTGGTTCAGGCATCTCAGACAGCCAAGGAGTCAATCAGTACTTC.

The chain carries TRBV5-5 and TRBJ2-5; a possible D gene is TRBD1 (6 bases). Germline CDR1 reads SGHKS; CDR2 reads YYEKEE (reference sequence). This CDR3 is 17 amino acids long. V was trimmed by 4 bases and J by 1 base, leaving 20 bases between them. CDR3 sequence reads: CASSPLSWTDLQETQYF. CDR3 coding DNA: TGTGCCAGCAGCCCCCTCTCGTGGACAGATCTCCAAGAGACCCAGTACTTC.

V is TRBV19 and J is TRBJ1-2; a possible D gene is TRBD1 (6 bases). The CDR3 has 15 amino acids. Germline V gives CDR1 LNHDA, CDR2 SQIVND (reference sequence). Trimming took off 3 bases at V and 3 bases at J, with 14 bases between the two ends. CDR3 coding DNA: TGTGCCAGTAGTATGGGAACGGACAGCTACTATGGCTACACCTTC. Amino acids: CASSMGTDSYYGYTF.

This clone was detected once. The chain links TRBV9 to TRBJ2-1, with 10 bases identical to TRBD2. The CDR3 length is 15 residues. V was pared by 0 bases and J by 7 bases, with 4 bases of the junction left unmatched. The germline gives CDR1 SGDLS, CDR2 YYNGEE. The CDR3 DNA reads TGTGCCAGCAGCGTAGCTAGCGGGGGAGGTAATGAGCAGTTCTTC. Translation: CASSVASGGGNEQFF.

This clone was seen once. The CDR3 nucleotides are TGTGCTAGTGGTTTCCAGAACACTGAAGCTTTCTTT. This translates into CASGFQNTEAFF. This sequence joins TRBV12-5 and TRBJ1-1; D uncertain. This CDR3 spans 12 amino acids. The germline CDR1 and CDR2 sequences are LGHNT and FRNRAP. V was pared by 3 bases and J by 1 base, with 3 bases between.

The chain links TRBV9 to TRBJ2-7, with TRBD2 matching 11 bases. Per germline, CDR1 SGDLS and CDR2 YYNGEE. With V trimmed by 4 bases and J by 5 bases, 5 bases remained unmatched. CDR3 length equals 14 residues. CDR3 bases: TGTGCCAGCAGCCGAGGGACTAGCGGAGACGAGCAGTACTTC. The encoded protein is CASSRGTSGDEQYF.

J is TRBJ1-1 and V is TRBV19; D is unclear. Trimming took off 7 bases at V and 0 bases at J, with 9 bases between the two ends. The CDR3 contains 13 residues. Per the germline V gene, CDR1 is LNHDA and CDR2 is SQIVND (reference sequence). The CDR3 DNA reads TGTGCCAGTACTCCAGTCATGAACACTGAAGCTTTCTTT. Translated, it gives CASTPVMNTEAFF.

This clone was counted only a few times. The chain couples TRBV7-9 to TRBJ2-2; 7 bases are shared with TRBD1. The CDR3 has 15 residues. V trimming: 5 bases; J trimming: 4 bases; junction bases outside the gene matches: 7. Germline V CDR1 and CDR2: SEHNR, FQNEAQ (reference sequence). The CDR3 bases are TGTGCCAGCAGCCACCAGACAGGGATCACCGGGGAGCTGTTTTTT. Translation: CASSHQTGITGELFF. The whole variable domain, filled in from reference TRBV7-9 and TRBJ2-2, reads DTGVSQNPRHKITKRGQNVTFRCDPISEHNRLYWYRQTLGQGPEFLTYFQNEAQLEKSRLLSDRFSAERPKGSFSTLEIQRTEQGDSAMYLCASSHQTGITGELFFGEGSRLTVL.

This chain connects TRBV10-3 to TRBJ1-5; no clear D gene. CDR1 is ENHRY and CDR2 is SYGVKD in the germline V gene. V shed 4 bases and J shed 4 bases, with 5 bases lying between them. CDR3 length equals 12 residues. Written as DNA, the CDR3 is TGTGCCATCAGTGCCCAAAATCAGCCCCAGCATTTT. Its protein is CAISAQNQPQHF.

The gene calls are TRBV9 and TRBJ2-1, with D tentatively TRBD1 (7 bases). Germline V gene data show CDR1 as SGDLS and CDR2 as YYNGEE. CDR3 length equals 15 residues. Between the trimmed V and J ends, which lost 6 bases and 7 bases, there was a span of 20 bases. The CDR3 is CASTPGTVSGNEQFF. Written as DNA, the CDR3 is TGTGCCAGCACCCCAGGGACAGTAAGCGGGAATGAGCAGTTCTTC.

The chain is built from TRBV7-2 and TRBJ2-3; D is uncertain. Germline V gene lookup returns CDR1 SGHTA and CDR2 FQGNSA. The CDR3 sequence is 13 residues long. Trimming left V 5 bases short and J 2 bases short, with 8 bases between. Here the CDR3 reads CASSGRFTDTQYF. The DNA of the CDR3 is TGTGCCAGCAGCGGACGTTTCACAGATACGCAGTATTTT.

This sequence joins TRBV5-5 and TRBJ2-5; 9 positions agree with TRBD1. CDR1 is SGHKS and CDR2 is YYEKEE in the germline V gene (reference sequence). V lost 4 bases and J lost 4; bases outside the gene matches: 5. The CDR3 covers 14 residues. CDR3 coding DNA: TGTGCCAGCAGCCCGGGGACAGGGCGAGAGACCCAGTACTTC. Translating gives CASSPGTGRETQYF.